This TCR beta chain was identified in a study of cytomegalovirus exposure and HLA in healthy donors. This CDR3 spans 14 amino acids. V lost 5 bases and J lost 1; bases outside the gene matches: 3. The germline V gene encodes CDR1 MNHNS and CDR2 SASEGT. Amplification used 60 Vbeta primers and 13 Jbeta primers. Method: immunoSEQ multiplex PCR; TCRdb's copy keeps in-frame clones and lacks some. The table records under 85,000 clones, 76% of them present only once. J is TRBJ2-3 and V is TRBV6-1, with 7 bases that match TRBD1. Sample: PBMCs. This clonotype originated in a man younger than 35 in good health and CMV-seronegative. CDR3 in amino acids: CASSLGQGTDTQYF. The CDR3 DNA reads TGTGCCAGCAGTTTAGGACAGGGCACAGATACGCAGTATTTT.